The 24 T cell receptor beta chains below all came from one sample that was sequenced in a study of shared clonotypes between healthy human individuals. Repertoires were generated with immunoSEQ multiplex PCR, while TCRdb's copy carries only in-frame clones and drops some. The sample yields some 1.4 million clones, roughly 96% seen once. Sequenced material: naive CD4+ T cells sorted from blood. Subset specified: CD45RA+ positively selected. Receptors originate from a man aged 25-40 years in good health.

The chain recombines TRBV6-5 with TRBJ2-7, with D possibly being TRBD1 or TRBD2 (5 bases each). Germline V lookup: CDR1 MNHEY, CDR2 SVGAGI. The germline V and J ends were trimmed by 6 bases and 3 bases, with 12 bases remaining between them. The CDR3 has 13 amino acids. The CDR3 bases are TGTGCCAGCAGCCAGGGACGGAACTACGAGCAGTACTTC. Its translation: CASSQGRNYEQYF.

The rearrangement joins TRBV10-3 to TRBJ2-3; 9 nucleotides match TRBD1. Germline CDR1 ENHRY, CDR2 SYGVKD. The junction had 12 bases not matched to a gene; V was cut back by 2 bases and J by 3 bases. The CDR3 sequence is 18 residues long. The chain's CDR3 is CAISETGMSGTGTDTQYF. Written as DNA, the CDR3 is TGTGCCATCAGTGAGACCGGGATGTCCGGGACAGGGACAGATACGCAGTATTTT.

The rearrangement joins TRBV19 to TRBJ1-5; D unresolved. Germline-derived CDR1 and CDR2 are LNHDA and SQIVND (reference sequence). The CDR3 is 16 residues long. Trimming shortened V by 2 bases and J by 1 base, and 12 bases separated the two germline ends. CDR3 sequence: CASSIIRVVSNQPQHF. CDR3 nucleotide sequence: TGTGCCAGTAGTATAATAAGGGTGGTGAGCAATCAGCCCCAGCATTTT.

The V call is TRBV6-6, the J call TRBJ1-2; 8 nucleotides agree with TRBD1. The CDR3 sequence is 14 residues long. Trimming removed 6 bases from V and 1 base from J; junction bases left unmatched: 4. Germline V gene lookup returns CDR1 MNHNY and CDR2 SVGAGI (reference sequence). The CDR3 DNA reads TGTGCCAGCAGAGGACAGGGAGTTAACTATGGCTACACCTTC. Its protein product is CASRGQGVNYGYTF.

The chain employs TRBV14 and TRBJ2-1; D may match TRBD1 or TRBD2 (5 bases each). This CDR3 is built from 16 residues. CDR1 and CDR2 from the germline V gene are SGHDN and FVKESK. The V and J ends lost 4 bases and 3 bases respectively, with 16 bases between them. This CDR3 is CASSPGAGSLYNEQFF. For the CDR3, the DNA is TGTGCCAGCAGCCCTGGGGCGGGTAGTCTCTACAATGAGCAGTTCTTC.

The chain recombines TRBV19 with TRBJ2-1, with D possibly being TRBD1 or TRBD2 (5 bases each). This CDR3 contains 15 residues. In germline, CDR1 is LNHDA, CDR2 SQIVND (reference sequence). V was cut by 1 base and J by 5 bases, with 12 bases left in between. In DNA form, the CDR3 reads TGTGCCAGTAGTATAGGAGGGACCAGGAACAATGAGCAGTTCTTC. Translated, it gives CASSIGGTRNNEQFF.

This chain uses TRBV18 with TRBJ2-3; TRBD2 aligns across 9 bases. Unmatched junction bases numbered 8, after V lost 2 bases and J lost 2 bases. The CDR3 consists of 17 residues. The V gene's germline CDR1 is KGHSH and CDR2 LQKENI. In DNA form, the CDR3 reads TGTGCCAGCTCACCAGTGGCTAGCGGGGCATACACAGATACGCAGTATTTT. Translating gives CASSPVASGAYTDTQYF.

This rearrangement joins TRBV5-4 to TRBJ2-6; no clear D. Between the trimmed V and J ends, which lost 2 bases and 0 bases, there was a span of 3 bases. Germline CDR1 is SGHNT and CDR2 is YYREEE (reference sequence). CDR3 length: 14 residues. The CDR3 reads CASSFFSGANVLTF. The CDR3 nucleotides read TGTGCCAGCAGCTTTTTCTCTGGGGCCAACGTCCTGACTTTC.

The chain carries TRBV5-6 and TRBJ1-2; a possible D gene is TRBD1 (5 bases). Trimming shortened V by 4 bases and J by 0 bases, and 13 bases separated the two germline ends. The CDR3 is made up of 15 amino acids. CDR1 and CDR2 from the germline V gene are SGHDT and YYEEEE. CDR3 coding DNA: TGTGCCAGCAGCCCCCCGGGACCAACTAACTATGGCTACACCTTC. Amino acid sequence: CASSPPGPTNYGYTF. The whole variable domain, remainder taken from reference TRBV5-6 and TRBJ1-2, is DAGVTQSPTHLIKTRGQQVTLRCSPKSGHDTVSWYQQALGQGPQFIFQYYEEEERQRGNFPDRFSGHQFPNYSSELNVNALLLGDSALYLCASSPPGPTNYGYTFGSGTRLTVV.

The CDR3 DNA is TGTGCCATCAGTGCCGACTATAGTAGGGCAGAGACCCAGTACTTC. This encodes CAISADYSRAETQYF. The V call is TRBV10-3, the J call TRBJ2-5; TRBD2 might be the D (5 bases). V was clipped by 4 bases and J by 4 bases, with 16 bases between them. Germline assignment: CDR1 ENHRY and CDR2 SYGVKD. The length of the CDR3 is 15 residues.

The chain's CDR3 is CASSLFHPGQRNKNTEAFF. DNA for the CDR3: TGTGCCAGCAGCCTTTTCCACCCTGGACAGCGCAACAAGAACACTGAAGCTTTCTTT. V and J are TRBV9 and TRBJ1-1, with D perhaps TRBD1 (6 bases). This CDR3 has 19 residues. V lost 4 bases and J lost 1, with 26 bases in between. Germline CDR1 and CDR2: SGDLS and YYNGEE.

The chain recombines TRBV7-9 with TRBJ2-7, with D uncertain. Germline loops: CDR1 SEHNR, CDR2 FQNEAQ (reference sequence). CDR3 size: 12 residues. The germline V and J ends were trimmed by 5 bases and 0 bases, with 5 bases remaining between them. CDR3 sequence: CASSRYSYEQYF. The CDR3 nucleotides read TGTGCCAGCAGCCGGTACTCCTACGAGCAGTACTTC.

Only one count was recorded for this clone. The genes are TRBV15 and TRBJ2-1; weak D call: TRBD2 (7 bases). V was pared by 1 base and J by 8 bases, with 18 bases between. The CDR3 extends over 16 amino acids. The germline CDR1 and CDR2 sequences are LNHNV and YYDKDF (reference sequence). In DNA, the CDR3 is TGTGCCACCAGCAGAGTGACAGGACTAGAAAGTTATGAGCAGTTCTTC. As protein: CATSRVTGLESYEQFF.

Points on this clone: The sample carries other DNA sequences with the same CDR3. The rearrangement joins TRBV7-9 to TRBJ2-7; TRBD1 might be the D (6 bases). Trimming shortened V by 5 bases and J by 4 bases, and 12 bases separated the two germline ends. The length of the CDR3 is 13 residues. CDR1 and CDR2 (germline): SEHNR, FQNEAQ (reference sequence). CDR3 bases: TGTGCCAGCAGCACAGACAGGCCATACGAGCAGTACTTC. Protein: CASSTDRPYEQYF. The complete variable domain, with remaining parts taken from reference TRBV7-9 and TRBJ2-7, reads DTGVSQNPRHKITKRGQNVTFRCDPISEHNRLYWYRQTLGQGPEFLTYFQNEAQLEKSRLLSDRFSAERPKGSFSTLEIQRTEQGDSAMYLCASSTDRPYEQYFGPGTRLTVT.

The rearrangement links TRBV4-3 to TRBJ2-2; D remains unclear. Trimming took off 7 bases at V and 2 bases at J, with 11 bases between the two ends. This CDR3 spans 14 amino acids. Germline lookup yields CDR1 LGHNA and CDR2 YSLEER. For the CDR3, the DNA is TGCGCCAGCACCCCGGCGGCAAACACCGGGGAGCTGTTTTTT. It is translated as CASTPAANTGELFF.

The chain uses TRBV6-5 and TRBJ1-2; 7 positions match TRBD1. V was pared by 2 bases and J by 6 bases, with 3 bases of the junction left unmatched. Per germline, CDR1 MNHEY and CDR2 SVGAGI. This CDR3 is built from 13 residues. CDR3 in DNA: TGTGCCAGCAGTTACACAGGGGATGATGGCTACACCTTC. It specifies CASSYTGDDGYTF.

This chain links TRBV9 with TRBJ2-1; possible D gene TRBD1, 5 bases. V was clipped by 3 bases and J by 1 base, with 11 bases between them. This CDR3 contains 15 residues. Germline lookup yields CDR1 SGDLS and CDR2 YYNGEE. The chain's CDR3 is CASSGIRASYNEQFF. The CDR3 DNA sequence: TGTGCCAGCAGCGGCATCAGGGCGTCCTACAATGAGCAGTTCTTC.

The chain recombines TRBV28 with TRBJ2-7; 8 bases line up with TRBD1. There are 14 residues in the CDR3. J gave up 2 bases and V 7 bases, and 7 bases lay outside the gene matches. CDR1 and CDR2 from the germline V gene are MDHEN and SYDVKM. CDR3 loop: CASNRQGRPYEQYF. The CDR3 DNA reads as TGTGCCAGCAATCGACAGGGGCGGCCCTACGAGCAGTACTTC.

The chain carries TRBV6-5 and TRBJ2-7, with TRBD2 matching over 13 bases. Germline CDR1 is MNHEY and CDR2 is SVGAGI. This CDR3 is built from 15 residues. V lost 4 bases, J lost 6 bases, and 6 bases stayed unmatched. CDR3 nucleotides: TGTGCCAGCAGTTTTCGACTAGCGGGAGGATCCGAGCAGTACTTC. It yields the protein CASSFRLAGGSEQYF.

V and J are TRBV2 and TRBJ1-1; TRBD1 might be the D (5 bases). This CDR3 comprises 13 residues. V lost 5 bases, J lost 1 base, and 8 bases lay in between. From germline, CDR1 is SNHLY and CDR2 FYNNEI. The CDR3 protein is CASSTGRNTEAFF. CDR3 coding DNA: TGTGCCAGCAGTACAGGAAGGAACACTGAAGCTTTCTTT.

The J gene is TRBJ2-1, the V gene TRBV30; a weak D match, TRBD2 (6 bases). The CDR3 extends over 13 amino acids. Germline V gene sequence: CDR1 GTSNPN, CDR2 SVGIG (reference sequence). V was clipped by 2 bases and J by 9 bases, with 14 bases between them. CDR3: CAWSLRGGIEQFF. The CDR3 coding sequence is TGTGCCTGGAGTTTACGGGGCGGGATTGAGCAGTTCTTC.

This chain uses TRBV19 with TRBJ2-1; TRBD2 is a possible D gene (6 bases). V was cut by 5 bases and J by 15 bases, with 23 bases left in between. The germline gives CDR1 LNHDA, CDR2 SQIVND (reference sequence). The CDR3 loop spans 14 amino acids. For the CDR3, the DNA is TGTGCCAGTAGTTTCGCTGGGGACTGGGGAGTAGGGTTCTTC. Translated, it gives CASSFAGDWGVGFF.

The chain uses TRBV29-1 and TRBJ2-7; 12 bases are a match to TRBD2. J gave up 5 bases and V 6 bases, and 11 bases lay outside the gene matches. From germline, CDR1 is SQVTM and CDR2 ANQGSEA. The length of the CDR3 is 15 residues. The CDR3 DNA reads TGCAGCGTAGCACTAGCGGGAGGAAGATCGGACGAGCAGTACTTC. Protein: CSVALAGGRSDEQYF.

This chain joins TRBV9 and TRBJ2-3, with TRBD2 as a possible D gene (6 bases). The V end lost 0 bases, the J end lost 8 bases, and 10 bases lay between the germline ends. The CDR3 sequence is 13 residues long. Per germline, CDR1 SGDLS and CDR2 YYNGEE. For the CDR3, the DNA is TGTGCCAGCAGCGTAGAGGAGGGCAGTACGCAGTATTTT. Protein sequence: CASSVEEGSTQYF.